The text below deals with one T cell receptor (beta chain). Its target is not known. TCRdb re-called the 5' RACE reads with MiXCR, one entry per CDR3 protein. In the table there are a few hundred thousand distinct CDR3 sequences, roughly 15% of which are singletons. The data are from a study of identical twins. General study points: Abundant beta clonotypes from cord blood had fewer insertions, unlike memory repertoires, which showed none.

Germline CDR1 is SEHNR and CDR2 is FQNEAQ (reference sequence). V lost 4 bases and J lost 5; bases outside the gene matches: 15. The CDR3 totals 17 residues. The sample also formed part of further work on yellow fever vaccine responses in identical twins.

The receptor was isolated from a woman between 18 and 30 years old in good health. V and J are TRBV7-9 and TRBJ2-5, with TRBD2 matching over 8 bases. The sequenced material came from CD4+ T cells sorted from blood. The CDR3 nucleotides read TGTGCCAGCAGCTCCCTTCGGGGGGGGCCGTCCGTCGAGACCCAGTACTTC. Protein product: CASSSLRGGPSVETQYF.